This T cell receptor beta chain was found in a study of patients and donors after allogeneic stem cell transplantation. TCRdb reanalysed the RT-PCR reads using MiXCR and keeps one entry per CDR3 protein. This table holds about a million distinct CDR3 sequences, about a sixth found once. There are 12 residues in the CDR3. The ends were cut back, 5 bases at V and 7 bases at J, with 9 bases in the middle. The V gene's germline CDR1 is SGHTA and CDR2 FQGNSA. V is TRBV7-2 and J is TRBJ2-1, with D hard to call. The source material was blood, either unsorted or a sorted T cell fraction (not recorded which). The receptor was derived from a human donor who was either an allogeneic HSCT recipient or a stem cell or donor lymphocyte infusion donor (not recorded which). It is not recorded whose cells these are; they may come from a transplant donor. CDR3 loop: CASSRPLNEQFF. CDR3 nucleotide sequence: TGTGCCAGCAGCCGTCCATTAAATGAGCAGTTCTTC. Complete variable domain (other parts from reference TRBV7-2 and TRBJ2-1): GAGVSQSPSNKVTEKGKDVELRCDPISGHTALYWYRQSLGQGLEFLIYFQGNSAPDKSGLPSDRFSAERTGGSVSTLTIQRTQQEDSAVYLCASSRPLNEQFFGPGTRLTVL.